The clone carrying this T cell receptor (beta chain) was seen only once. Generated by immunoSEQ multiplex PCR, the TCRdb table keeps only in-frame clones and is missing some. The sample holds fewer than 50,000 clones, over 80% seen once. The source of the sample is a study of OX40 agonist ivuxolimab in advanced cancers. Study-wide background: Partial responses were seen in three patients, one with hepatocellular carcinoma and two with cutaneous melanoma.

This CDR3 spans 16 amino acids. Germline-derived CDR1 and CDR2 are MNHEY and SVGAGI. Specimen: CD4+ or CD8+ T cells sorted from blood, collected in a trial of the OX40 agonist ivuxolimab. The V and J genes are TRBV6-5 and TRBJ2-7; either TRBD1 or TRBD2 may fit D (5 bases each). The closer fit of TRBJ2-1 to the DNA end suggests the J call may be wrong. The source is an adult with an advanced solid tumor such as melanoma, head and neck, liver or kidney cancer. CDR3 nucleotides: TGTGCCAGCAGTTACGATGCAGGGAGCTCCTACAATGAGCAGTTCTTC. Translation: CASSYDAGSSYNEQFF.